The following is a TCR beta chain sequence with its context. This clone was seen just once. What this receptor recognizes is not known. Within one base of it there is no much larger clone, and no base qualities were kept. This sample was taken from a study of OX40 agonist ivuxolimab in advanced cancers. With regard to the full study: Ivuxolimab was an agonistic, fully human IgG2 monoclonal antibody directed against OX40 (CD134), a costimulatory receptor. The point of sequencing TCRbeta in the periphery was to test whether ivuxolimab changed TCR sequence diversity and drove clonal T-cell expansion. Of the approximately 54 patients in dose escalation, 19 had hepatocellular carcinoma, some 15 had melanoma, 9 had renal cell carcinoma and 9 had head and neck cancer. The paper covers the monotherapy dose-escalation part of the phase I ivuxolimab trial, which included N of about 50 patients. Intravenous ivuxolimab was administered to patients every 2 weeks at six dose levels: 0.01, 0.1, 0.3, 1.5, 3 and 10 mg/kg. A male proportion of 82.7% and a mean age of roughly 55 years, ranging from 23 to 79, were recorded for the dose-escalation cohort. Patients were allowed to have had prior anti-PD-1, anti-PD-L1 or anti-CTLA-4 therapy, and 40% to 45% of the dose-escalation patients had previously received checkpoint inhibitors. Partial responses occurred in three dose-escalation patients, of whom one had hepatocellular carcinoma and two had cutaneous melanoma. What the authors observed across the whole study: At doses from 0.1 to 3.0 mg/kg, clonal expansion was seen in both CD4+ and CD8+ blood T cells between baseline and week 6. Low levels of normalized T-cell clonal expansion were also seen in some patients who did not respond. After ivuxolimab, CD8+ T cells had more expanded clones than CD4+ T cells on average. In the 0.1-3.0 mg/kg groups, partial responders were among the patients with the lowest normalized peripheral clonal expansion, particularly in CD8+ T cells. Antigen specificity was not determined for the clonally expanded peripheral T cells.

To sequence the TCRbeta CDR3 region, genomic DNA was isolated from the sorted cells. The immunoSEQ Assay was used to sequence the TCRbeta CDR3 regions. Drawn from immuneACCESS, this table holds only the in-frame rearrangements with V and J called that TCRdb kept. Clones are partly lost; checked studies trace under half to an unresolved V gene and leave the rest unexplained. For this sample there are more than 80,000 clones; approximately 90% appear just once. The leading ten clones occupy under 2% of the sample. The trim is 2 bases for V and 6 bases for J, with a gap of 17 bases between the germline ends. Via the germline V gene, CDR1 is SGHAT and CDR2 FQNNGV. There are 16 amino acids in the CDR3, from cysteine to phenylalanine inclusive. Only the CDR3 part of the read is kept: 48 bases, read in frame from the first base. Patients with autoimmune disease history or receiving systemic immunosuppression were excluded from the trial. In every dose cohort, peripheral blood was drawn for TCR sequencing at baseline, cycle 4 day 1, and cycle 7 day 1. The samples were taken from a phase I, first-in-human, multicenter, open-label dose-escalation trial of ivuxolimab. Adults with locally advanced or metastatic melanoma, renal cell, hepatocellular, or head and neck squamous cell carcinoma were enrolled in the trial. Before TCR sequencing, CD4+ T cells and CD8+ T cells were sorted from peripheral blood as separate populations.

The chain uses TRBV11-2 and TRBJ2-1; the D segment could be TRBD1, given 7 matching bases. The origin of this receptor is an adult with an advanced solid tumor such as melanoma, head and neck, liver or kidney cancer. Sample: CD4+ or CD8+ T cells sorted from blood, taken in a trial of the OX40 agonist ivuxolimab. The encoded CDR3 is CASSLLGGGLGNEQFF. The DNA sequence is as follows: TGTGCCAGCAGCTTACTAGGAGGGGGCCTGGGCAATGAGCAGTTCTTC.